This T cell receptor beta chain was sequenced during a study of cytomegalovirus exposure and HLA in healthy donors. CDR1 and CDR2 from the germline V gene are SGHRS and YFSETQ. Ends included, the CDR3 has 18 residues. TCRdb keeps only in-frame clones here, not all; method: immunoSEQ multiplex PCR. Of roughly 140,000 clones in the sample, almost 90% were seen once. This clone was counted only a few times. The DNA is left out, because the CDR3 cannot be placed on it with certainty; the CDR3 is given as TCRdb lists it. The donors belonged to the roughly 130-subject validation cohort, separate from the roughly 670-subject first cohort.

The chain uses TRBV5-1 and TRBJ2-1; TRBD2, as called in the table, went unchecked against the DNA. Material for sequencing was PBMCs. The TCR was taken from a woman aged 18-30 years in good health and CMV-seropositive. The CDR3 reads CASSFGPGSSPSYNEQFF.